This T cell receptor (beta chain) is drawn from a study of beta chain features in type 1 diabetes. Sorted cells reached over 95% purity in every population. To note about this clone: Its target is not known.

This CDR3 has 14 amino acids. Losses at the gene ends were 7 bases for V and 5 bases for J; bases not matched to a gene: 10. Germline CDR1 is LNHDA and CDR2 is SQIVND (reference sequence). Expressed TCRB transcripts were sequenced, since all the RNA that had been isolated was reverse transcribed. Libraries were prepared by immunoSEQ multiplex PCR; TCRdb keeps only in-frame clonotypes and omits some of them. The sample records approximately 170,000 clones, over 55% being singletons. The study, taken as a whole, reports: There was a moderate but significant shortening of TCRB CDR3s in all four CD4+ subsets of Type 1 diabetes patients.

The chain recombines TRBV19 with TRBJ2-7; 8 nucleotides agree with TRBD1. Sequencing was done on a sample of naive CD4+ T cells from blood. The receptor was derived from a man aged 30 to 45 with type 1 diabetes. CDR3 residues: CASTQDRDNHEQYF. In DNA form, the CDR3 reads TGTGCCAGTACCCAGGACAGGGATAACCACGAGCAGTACTTC.